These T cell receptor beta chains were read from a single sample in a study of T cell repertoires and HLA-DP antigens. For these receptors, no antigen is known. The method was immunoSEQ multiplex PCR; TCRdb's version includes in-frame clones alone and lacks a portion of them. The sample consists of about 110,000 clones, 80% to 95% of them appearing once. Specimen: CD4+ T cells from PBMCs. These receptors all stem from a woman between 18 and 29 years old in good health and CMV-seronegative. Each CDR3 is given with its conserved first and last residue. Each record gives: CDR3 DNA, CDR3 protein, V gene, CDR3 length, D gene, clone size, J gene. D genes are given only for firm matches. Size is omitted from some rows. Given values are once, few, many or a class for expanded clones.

TGTGCCAGCAGGACTAGATTGAACACCGGGGAGCTGTTTTTT | CASRTRLNTGELFF | TRBV6-4 | 14 | NA | NA | TRBJ2-2
TGCGCCAGCAGCTTGGGGGGAAACGGCCAAGAGACCCAGTACTTC | CASSLGGNGQETQYF | TRBV5-1 | 15 | NA | NA | TRBJ2-5
TGTGCCAGCAGCGTAGTGGGGGATCCCTCATCCTACAATGAGCAGTTCTTC | CASSVVGDPSSYNEQFF | TRBV9 | 17 | NA | NA | TRBJ2-1
TGTGCCAGCAGCCCGGGACAGGGGGTCGGCGCTGAAGCTTTCTTT | CASSPGQGVGAEAFF | TRBV11-2 | 15 | TRBD1 | NA | TRBJ1-1
TGTGCCAGCGGGTCGCAGGCCCGAGAGACCCAGTACTTC | CASGSQARETQYF | TRBV7-2 | 13 | NA | once | TRBJ2-5
TGTGCCAGCTCACCTTCTACAGGGTTGGACACCATATATTTT | CASSPSTGLDTIYF | TRBV18 | 14 | NA | NA | TRBJ1-3
TGTGCCAGCAGCCGGGGGCTGAATCAGCCCCAGCATTTT | CASSRGLNQPQHF | TRBV7-9 | 13 | NA | NA | TRBJ1-5
TGCAGCGTTGGAAGGCTCATCACCGGGGAGCTGTTTTTT | CSVGRLITGELFF | TRBV29-1 | 13 | NA | NA | TRBJ2-2
TGCGCCAGCAGCTTGGCGGGTTCGGGCACCGGGGAGCTGTTTTTT | CASSLAGSGTGELFF | TRBV5-1 | 15 | NA | NA | TRBJ2-2
TGTGCCAGTCAAACAGGGAGCAATCAGCCCCAGCATTTT | CASQTGSNQPQHF | TRBV28 | 13 | NA | NA | TRBJ1-5
TGTGCCACCACTGGGGGGGAGCAGTTCTTC | CATTGGEQFF | TRBV10-3 | 10 | NA | NA | TRBJ2-1
TGTGCCAGCAGTTTCTCTAATGGACAGCTGAACACCGGGGAGCTGTTTTTT | CASSFSNGQLNTGELFF | TRBV28 | 17 | NA | NA | TRBJ2-2
TGTGCCAGCAGCCCCCGGGGGCTTTATCCCGGGGAGCTGTTTTTT | CASSPRGLYPGELFF | TRBV7-9 | 15 | NA | NA | TRBJ2-2
TGTGCCAGCAGCTTAGTTCCCACAGGAGGCACAGATACGCAGTATTTT | CASSLVPTGGTDTQYF | TRBV7-2 | 16 | NA | NA | TRBJ2-3
TGTGCCAGTAGGTCTTCGGGTGGAAACACCATATATTTT | CASRSSGGNTIYF | TRBV19 | 13 | NA | once | TRBJ1-3
TGTGCCAGCAGCTCTCTCCCTCGACAGGGATTGAGTGGTAATGAGCAGTTCTTC | CASSSLPRQGLSGNEQFF | TRBV7-3 | 18 | TRBD1 | once | TRBJ2-1
TGTGCCAGCAGCCCCAGTAGGGGTACTGAAGCTTTCTTT | CASSPSRGTEAFF | TRBV7-3 | 13 | NA | NA | TRBJ1-1
TGTGCCAGCAGGGCGGGGTCGCTGGGGGCAGAGACCCAGTACTTC | CASRAGSLGAETQYF | TRBV6-1 | 15 | NA | NA | TRBJ2-5